Listed here is a single T cell receptor beta chain. This sample was taken from a study of T cell changes during pregnancy in multiple sclerosis. Clones were read by immunoSEQ multiplex PCR, and TCRdb kept only the in-frame ones, dropping some. The table lists some 64,000 clones, roughly 88% of them singletons. The CDR3 contains 18 residues. Germline V gene data show CDR1 as KGHSH and CDR2 as LQKENI. Trimming removed 3 bases at V and 3 bases at J, with 20 bases between. The rearrangement uses TRBV18 and TRBJ2-2; D perhaps matches TRBD2 (7 bases). The sequences come from peripheral blood, collected in the second trimester of pregnancy. This receptor was identified in a female donor in good health, enrolled as a control in a pregnancy study. DNA for the CDR3: TGTGCCAGCTCACCTACCCCGGCGGGGGCCAGAGACACCGGGGAGCTGTTTTTT. It is translated as CASSPTPAGARDTGELFF.